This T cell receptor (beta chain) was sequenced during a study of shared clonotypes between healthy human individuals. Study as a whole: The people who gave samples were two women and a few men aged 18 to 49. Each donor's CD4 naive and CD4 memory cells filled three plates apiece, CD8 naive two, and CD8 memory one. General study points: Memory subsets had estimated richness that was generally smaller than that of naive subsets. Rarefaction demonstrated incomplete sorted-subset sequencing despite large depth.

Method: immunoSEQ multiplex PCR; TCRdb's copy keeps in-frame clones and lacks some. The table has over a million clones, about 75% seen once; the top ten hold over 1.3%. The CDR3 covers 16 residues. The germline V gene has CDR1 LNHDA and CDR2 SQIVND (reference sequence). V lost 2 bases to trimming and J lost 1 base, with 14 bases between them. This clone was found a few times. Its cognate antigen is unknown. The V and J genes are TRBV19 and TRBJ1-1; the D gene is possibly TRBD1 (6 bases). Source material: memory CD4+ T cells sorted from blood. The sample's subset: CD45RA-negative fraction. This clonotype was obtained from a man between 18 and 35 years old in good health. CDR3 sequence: CASSISPGHPNTEAFF. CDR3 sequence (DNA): TGTGCCAGTAGTATATCCCCGGGACATCCGAACACTGAAGCTTTCTTT.